These 18 T cell receptor beta chains were sequenced from one sample in a study of tumor and adjacent non-tumor tissue in lung cancer. RNA was extracted from bulk tissue without any cell sorting. TCRbeta libraries were built with three rounds of nested PCR, modified from ARM-PCR. TCRdb itself ran the multiplex PCR reads through MiXCR, one entry per CDR3 protein. The sample carries about 200,000 distinct CDR3 sequences, 70% to 75% recorded once. The sample was lung tumor tissue. The source is a man in his 60s with non-small cell lung cancer.

This clonotype was counted only a few times. One end of the junction fails to match germline, which may point to a read error. This chain joins TRBV5-1 and TRBJ2-5; D not certain. The CDR3 extends over 16 amino acids. CDR1 and CDR2 (germline): SGHRS, YFSETQ. This chain's CDR3 is CASSLAVGPSSRTQYF. The CDR3 DNA is TGCGCCAGTAGCTTGGCCGTTGGACCCTCCTCTCGGACCCAGTACTTC.

Concerning this clonotype: Sequence at one end of the junction differs from germline and may be a read error. This CDR3 reads CASSFGGSGVIYKEQFF. DNA for the CDR3: TGTGCCAGCAGCTTCGGGGGTAGCGGGGTTATCTACAAAGAGCAGTTCTTC. This rearrangement joins TRBV5-5 to TRBJ2-1, with 8 bases identical to TRBD2. CDR1 is SGHKS and CDR2 is YYEKEE in the germline V gene (reference sequence). This CDR3 contains 17 residues.

Worth noting for this clonotype: One end of the junction varies from germline; a read error may be responsible. The rearrangement joins TRBV4-3 to TRBJ2-3; 7 nucleotides match TRBD2. CDR1 is LGHNA, CDR2 YSLEER, per germline. The CDR3 totals 15 residues. CDR3 nucleotides: TGCCCCAGCAGCCAGGATCCGGGAGCGGGATCCACGCAGTATTTT. Translated, it gives CPSSQDPGAGSTQYF.

A word on this clonotype: The germline gene is not matched at one end of the junction; a read error may be the cause. This chain uses TRBV5-6 with TRBJ2-7, with 7 bases that match TRBD1. The CDR3 is made up of 15 amino acids. Germline assignment: CDR1 SGHDT and CDR2 YYEEEE. DNA of the CDR3: TGTGCCAGTAGCTCGATTAACAGGGGTTCCTACGAGCAGTACTTC. Amino acid sequence: CASSSINRGSYEQYF.

This clonotype was picked up a small number of times. This may come from a read error, since a much larger clone is one base off. The chain employs TRBV20-1 and TRBJ1-5; tentatively, D is TRBD1 or TRBD2 (5 bases each). The J call may be wrong; the DNA end is better matched by TRBJ2-3. Germline values: CDR1 DFQATT, CDR2 SNEGSKA (reference sequence). This CDR3 contains 12 residues. The DNA of the CDR3 is TGCAGTGCTAGGATGGGGGAGCAGCCCCAGTATTTT. It specifies CSARMGEQPQYF.

About this clonotype itself: One end of the junction varies from germline; a read error may be responsible. The CDR3 nucleotides are TGTGCTAGTGGTTTGGGCCTAGGGGAGACCCAGTATTTC. It encodes CASGLGLGETQYF. The rearrangement uses TRBV12-5 and TRBJ2-5; the D gene could be TRBD1 or TRBD2 (5 bases each). The CDR3 has 13 residues. Germline V CDR1 and CDR2: LGHNT, FRNRAP.

A remark on this clonotype: A read error is likely, as this CDR3 ends without the conserved phenylalanine or tryptophan. The gene calls are TRBV11-3 and TRBJ2-7, with a possible D match to TRBD1 (5 bases). This CDR3 is 13 amino acids long. Germline lookup yields CDR1 SGHNT and CDR2 YENEEA. DNA for the CDR3: TGTGCCGGCAGCCAGGGCCCAAGAGTAGGGCAGTACTAC. It codes for CAGSQGPRVGQYY.

This sequence joins TRBV6-1 and TRBJ2-6; TRBD1 agrees at 9 bases. With the DNA end fitting TRBJ2-7 better, the J assignment may be wrong. CDR3 length equals 15 residues. Germline V CDR1 and CDR2: MNHNS, SASEGT. CDR3 sequence: CASSDPPDRGREQYF. The CDR3 nucleotides are TGTGCCAGCAGTGACCCTCCGGACAGGGGAAGGGAACAGTACTTC.

This clonotype showed up many times. J is TRBJ2-1 and V is TRBV20-1, with 8 bases aligning to TRBD2. Germline loops: CDR1 DFQATT, CDR2 SNEGSKA (reference sequence). V shed 3 bases and J 2 bases; nucleotides not matched to a gene: 6. CDR3 length: 15 residues. CDR3 sequence: CSARAWRGAYNEQFF. CDR3 sequence (DNA): TGCAGTGCTAGGGCCTGGCGGGGGGCCTACAATGAGCAGTTCTTC.

The rearrangement joins TRBV5-6 to TRBJ1-1, with a possible D match to TRBD1 (5 bases). The V end was cut by 4 bases, the J end by 4 bases, with 17 bases between. Germline V gene sequence: CDR1 SGHDT, CDR2 YYEEEE. The CDR3 is made up of 15 amino acids. As DNA, the CDR3 is TGTGCCAGCAGCCCGACTTGGGCAGGGCCCACTGAAGCTTTCTTT. It is translated as CASSPTWAGPTEAFF.

The rearrangement joins TRBV11-1 to TRBJ2-1, with 12 bases identical to TRBD2. The germline V gene has CDR1 SGHAT and CDR2 FQDESV (reference sequence). This CDR3 comprises 18 residues. The J segment lost 2 bases and the V segment lost 5 bases, leaving 10 bases of the junction unmatched. The CDR3 sequence is CASSPKLAGGSPYNEQFF. The DNA for the CDR3 is TGTGCCAGCAGCCCCAAGCTAGCGGGGGGGAGCCCCTACAATGAGCAGTTCTTC.

In regard to this clonotype: This may be a read error, as it is one base from a much larger clone. This rearrangement joins TRBV6-5 to TRBJ2-7; tentatively, D is TRBD1 (5 bases). The CDR3 loop spans 14 amino acids. Trimming took 10 bases from V and 5 from J, leaving 21 bases between them. CDR1 and CDR2 from the germline V gene are MNHEY and SVGAGI. The CDR3 sequence: CANSRRRTTHEQYF. The CDR3 DNA sequence: TGTGCCAACAGCCGACGCCGGACAACCCACGAGCAGTACTTC.

This clonotype has a single count. One end of the junction does not line up with germline, which may come from a read error. This chain uses TRBV5-1 with TRBJ1-2; D remains unclear. The CDR3 has 15 residues. CDR1 is SGHRS and CDR2 is YFSETQ in the germline V gene. The CDR3 is CVSNLSPERELGYTF. In DNA, the CDR3 is TGCGTCAGCAACTTGTCTCCTGAGAGGGAACTTGGCTACACCTTC.

This chain uses TRBV20-1 with TRBJ2-1, with 10 bases fitting TRBD2. Losses at the gene ends were 4 bases for V and 4 bases for J; bases not matched to a gene: 10. CDR1 DFQATT and CDR2 SNEGSKA come from the germline V gene (reference sequence). CDR3 length equals 16 residues. CDR3 nucleotides: TGCAGTGCTACGAATTTTGGGACTAGCGCTTACAATGAGCAGTTCTTC. Residues: CSATNFGTSAYNEQFF.

A word on this clonotype: The CDR3 does not close with the conserved phenylalanine or tryptophan, likely indicating a read error. The chain has TRBV19 and TRBJ2-1, with a possible D match to TRBD2 (5 bases). The V gene lost 5 bases and the J gene lost 4 bases, with 18 bases spanning the gap. The CDR3 has 16 amino acids. The germline CDR1 and CDR2 sequences are LNHDA and SQIVND (reference sequence). This CDR3 is CASSPIHQRKYNEQFL. Written as DNA, the CDR3 is TGTGCCAGTAGTCCGATCCACCAGCGGAAATACAATGAGCAGTTCCTC.

This chain joins TRBV20-1 and TRBJ2-2; D call uncertain. CDR1 is DFQATT, CDR2 SNEGSKA, per germline (reference sequence). The CDR3 is 12 residues long. V lost 4 bases, J lost 5 bases, and 8 bases lay in between. The CDR3, as DNA: TGCAGTGCTACTCAACCAACCGGGGAGCTGTTTTTT. This encodes CSATQPTGELFF.

The rearrangement joins TRBV6-1 to TRBJ1-1; D unclear. Germline CDR1 reads MNHNS; CDR2 reads SASEGT. This CDR3 contains 15 residues. V was clipped by 7 bases and J by 0 bases, with 15 bases between them. This chain's CDR3 is CASISEHGMNTEAFF. CDR3 bases: TGTGCCAGCATATCGGAACACGGCATGAACACTGAAGCTTTCTTT.

With regard to this clonotype: A much larger clone lies one base from this, so it may be a read error. The rearrangement joins TRBV6-9 to TRBJ2-3; 11 bases align to TRBD2. The CDR3 runs to 16 residues. Looked up from germline, CDR1 is MNHGY and CDR2 is SVAAGI. In DNA, the CDR3 is TGTTCCAGCAGTGATAGCGGGAGGGCTCGGGCAGATACGCAGTATTTT. Translation gives CSSSDSGRARADTQYF.